These 27 T cell receptor beta chains came from one sample sequenced in a study of neurological immune-mediated disorders. MiXCR was run by TCRdb on the 5' RACE reads, yielding one entry per CDR3 protein. The sample records under 90,000 distinct CDR3 sequences, under 4.5% being singletons. The specimen sequenced was PBMCs. Source of these receptors: a woman between 45 and 60 years old with multiple sclerosis.

This clonotype was recorded many times. The rearrangement uses TRBV5-1 and TRBJ2-1, with D perhaps given as TRBD1 or TRBD2 (5 bases each). The V gene lost 0 bases and the J gene lost 7 bases, with 8 bases spanning the gap. Germline assignment: CDR1 SGHRS and CDR2 YFSETQ. The CDR3 has 13 amino acids. CDR3 amino acids: CASSLGGANEQFF. The CDR3 nucleotides are TGCGCCAGCAGCTTGGGAGGGGCGAATGAGCAGTTCTTC.

This clonotype was recorded at least ten times. V usage is TRBV15 and J usage is TRBJ2-5; 7 bases align to TRBD2. In germline, CDR1 is LNHNV, CDR2 YYDKDF (reference sequence). With 0 bases clipped from V and 9 bases from J, the junction kept 4 bases outside the gene matches. CDR3 size: 13 residues. CDR3 loop: CATSRDRGEAQYF. DNA of the CDR3: TGTGCCACCAGCAGAGATCGGGGGGAGGCCCAGTACTTC.

Ten or more counts support this clonotype. The chain employs TRBV10-3 and TRBJ1-4; 9 nucleotides match TRBD1. The CDR3 loop spans 12 amino acids. Trimming removed 11 bases from V and 7 bases from J; junction bases left unmatched: 5. Germline loops: CDR1 ENHRY, CDR2 SYGVKD. As DNA, the CDR3 is TGTGCCGTGGGACAGGGAAGTGAAAAACTGTTTTTT. This translates into CAVGQGSEKLFF.

This clonotype was seen many times. The chain carries TRBV14 and TRBJ2-1; 15 nucleotides line up with TRBD2. Germline lookup yields CDR1 SGHDN and CDR2 FVKESK. This CDR3 comprises 17 residues. The trim removed 0 bases at V and 9 bases at J, leaving 6 bases unmatched. In DNA form, the CDR3 reads TGTGCCAGCAGCCAAGATCGGGGACTAGCGGGGGGTGGTGAGCAGTTCTTC. This encodes CASSQDRGLAGGGEQFF.

This clonotype appeared many times. The gene calls are TRBV4-1 and TRBJ2-2; 7 bases match TRBD1. CDR1 MGHRA and CDR2 YSYEKL come from the germline V gene. The CDR3 length is 15 residues. Losses at the gene ends were 0 bases for V and 6 bases for J; bases not matched to a gene: 4. CDR3 amino acids: CASSQDNRGAGELFF. DNA for the CDR3: TGCGCCAGCAGCCAAGATAACAGGGGTGCCGGGGAGCTGTTTTTT.

In this sample, this clonotype turned up many times. V and J are TRBV5-1 and TRBJ2-2, with 8 positions matching TRBD1. Looked up from germline, CDR1 is SGHRS and CDR2 is YFSETQ. The CDR3 totals 16 residues. J lost 3 bases, V lost 5 bases, and 9 bases had no gene match. As DNA, the CDR3 is TGCGCCAGCAGGTCCGTGACAGGGGCGGACACCGGGGAGCTGTTTTTT. It encodes CASRSVTGADTGELFF.

Many counts were recorded for this clonotype. This chain connects TRBV7-2 to TRBJ1-1; tentative D call: TRBD1 (5 bases). CDR1 is SGHTA, CDR2 FQGNSA, per germline. The CDR3 totals 13 residues. The V gene lost 8 bases and the J gene lost 0 bases, with 10 bases spanning the gap. The CDR3 DNA follows: TGTGCCAGCTTCCGGGGGGTGAACACTGAAGCTTTCTTT. Translation gives CASFRGVNTEAFF.

Of note for this clonotype: A much larger clone lies one base from this, so it may be a read error. The chain has TRBV5-1 and TRBJ2-1; D unresolved. CDR3 length: 13 residues. V was clipped by 0 bases and J by 8 bases, with 9 bases between them. The V gene's germline CDR1 is SGHRS and CDR2 YFSETQ. The CDR3 DNA sequence: TGCGCCAGCAGCTTGGCGTACAGAGATGAGCAGTTCTTC. This gives the protein CASSLAYRDEQFF.

Ten or more counts support this clonotype. Written as DNA, the CDR3 is TGCAGTGCTAGACCAAGGGGGGGTTTCGGATACGAGCAGTACTTC. Protein product: CSARPRGGFGYEQYF. The chain has TRBV20-1 and TRBJ2-7; D might be TRBD2 (7 bases). V was clipped by 2 bases and J by 4 bases, with 18 bases between them. Germline-derived CDR1 and CDR2 are DFQATT and SNEGSKA (reference sequence). This CDR3 contains 15 residues.

This clonotype appeared many times. This sequence joins TRBV5-1 and TRBJ2-4; D perhaps matches TRBD2 (5 bases). Deletions cut 4 bases from V and 7 bases from J, with 9 bases between. Germline V gene data show CDR1 as SGHRS and CDR2 as YFSETQ. The CDR3 consists of 12 residues. The CDR3 sequence is CASSRTRNIQYF. In DNA form, the CDR3 reads TGCGCCAGCAGCCGTACTAGGAACATTCAGTACTTC.

This clonotype occurred a few times. The chain carries TRBV5-1 and TRBJ2-3, with D possibly being TRBD2 (6 bases). The CDR3 covers 16 residues. CDR1 and CDR2 from the germline V gene are SGHRS and YFSETQ. Trimming removed 7 bases from V and 0 bases from J, with 18 bases in between. This CDR3 is CASAPGSGTSTDTQYF. CDR3 DNA sequence: TGCGCCAGCGCCCCCGGATCAGGGACTAGCACAGATACGCAGTATTTT.

This clonotype was counted at least ten times. The gene calls are TRBV13 and TRBJ2-3; 8 bases match TRBD2. J gave up 10 bases and V 2 bases, and 8 bases lay outside the gene matches. The CDR3 loop spans 14 amino acids. Germline CDR1 and CDR2: PRHDT and FYEKMQ (reference sequence). The CDR3: CASSLQRGGGAQYF. Here the CDR3 DNA reads TGTGCCAGCAGCTTACAACGGGGGGGCGGTGCGCAGTATTTT.

This clonotype was counted ten times or more. The chain uses TRBV7-3 and TRBJ2-2; no firm D call. The CDR3 loop spans 14 amino acids. Per germline, CDR1 SGHTA and CDR2 FQGTGA. Trimming removed 4 bases from V and 3 bases from J, with 9 bases in between. The CDR3 here is CASSYGRDTGELFF. The DNA of the CDR3 is TGTGCCAGCAGCTATGGACGGGACACCGGGGAGCTGTTTTTT.

This clonotype was picked up many times. This chain links TRBV5-1 with TRBJ1-3; D gene uncertain. V gave up 4 bases and J gave up 0 bases, with 11 bases separating them. Per germline, CDR1 SGHRS and CDR2 YFSETQ. This CDR3 comprises 15 residues. CDR3 sequence (DNA): TGCGCCAGCAGCGGCGGACTGAACTCTGGAAACACCATATATTTT. Translated, it gives CASSGGLNSGNTIYF. The full variable domain, rest sourced from reference TRBV5-1 and TRBJ1-3, is KAGVTQTPRYLIKTRGQQVTLSCSPISGHRSVSWYQQTPGQGLQFLFEYFSETQRNKGNFPGRFSGRQFSNSRSEMNVSTLELGDSALYLCASSGGLNSGNTIYFGEGSWLTVV.

In its sample, this clonotype was seen many times. The chain is built from TRBV6-5 and TRBJ2-3; D perhaps matches TRBD2 (6 bases). Germline CDR1 and CDR2: MNHEY and SVGAGI. The V end was cut by 0 bases, the J end by 0 bases, with 13 bases between. The CDR3 spans 17 residues. CDR3 bases: TGTGCCAGCAGTTACTCGTTGGGGGGAGCTAGCACAGATACGCAGTATTTT. Translating gives CASSYSLGGASTDTQYF.

The CDR3 loop reads CASSLATQGKEQYF. The CDR3 DNA is TGTGCCAGCAGCTTGGCCACCCAAGGGAAAGAGCAGTACTTC. J is TRBJ2-7 and V is TRBV5-5; D ambiguous. Germline lookup yields CDR1 SGHKS and CDR2 YYEKEE (reference sequence). V lost 0 bases, J lost 7 bases, and 14 bases lay in between. CDR3 length: 14 amino acids.

This clonotype was observed many times. The V gene is TRBV12-3 or TRBV12-4, the J gene TRBJ2-1; D is unresolved. Deletions cut 6 bases from V and 0 bases from J, with 9 bases between. The CDR3 has 14 amino acids. Here the CDR3 DNA reads TGTGCCAGCAGACTAACATCCTCCTACAATGAGCAGTTCTTC. This codes for CASRLTSSYNEQFF.

In its sample, this clonotype was seen many times. This chain joins TRBV5-6 and TRBJ1-2; the match to TRBD1 covers 9 bases. Germline assignment: CDR1 SGHDT and CDR2 YYEEEE. There are 14 residues in the CDR3. V shed 2 bases, J shed 2 bases, and the junction held 1 base outside the gene matches. CDR3 sequence (DNA): TGTGCCAGCAGCTTCGACAGGGGGAACTATGGCTACACCTTC. Translation: CASSFDRGNYGYTF.

This clonotype was detected many times. This chain uses TRBV12-3 or TRBV12-4 with TRBJ2-7; 11 nucleotides line up with TRBD1. The CDR3 consists of 14 residues. J was trimmed by 6 bases and V by 6 bases; bases with no gene match: 7. The CDR3 protein is CASSPSGTGGEQYF. DNA of the CDR3: TGTGCCAGCAGCCCCTCCGGGACAGGGGGCGAGCAGTACTTC.

The table lists this clonotype with many counts. The genes are TRBV12-3 or TRBV12-4 and TRBJ2-6; D is possibly TRBD1 or TRBD2 (5 bases each). V lost 2 bases and J 2 bases, leaving 7 bases between the germline ends. This CDR3 comprises 15 residues. Here the CDR3 reads CASSLRGAGANVLTF. The CDR3 nucleotides are TGTGCCAGCAGTTTAAGGGGAGCTGGGGCCAACGTCCTGACTTTC.

There are many counts of this clonotype. The chain couples TRBV20-1 to TRBJ1-1; D uncertain. The germline V and J ends were trimmed by 5 bases and 1 base, with 11 bases remaining between them. CDR1 and CDR2 (germline): DFQATT, SNEGSKA (reference sequence). This CDR3 is 13 amino acids long. This chain's CDR3 is CSAFPPGNTEAFF. CDR3 DNA sequence: TGCAGTGCTTTCCCCCCCGGGAACACTGAAGCTTTCTTT.

This clonotype has at least ten counts. The chain is built from TRBV20-1 and TRBJ1-2, with 9 bases fitting TRBD1. Trimming removed 4 bases from V and 6 bases from J; junction bases left unmatched: 12. Germline V gene lookup returns CDR1 DFQATT and CDR2 SNEGSKA (reference sequence). The CDR3 totals 15 residues. The DNA of the CDR3 is TGCAGTGCTATTAAGGGGACAGGGAGGGAGGATGGCTACACCTTC. Protein sequence: CSAIKGTGREDGYTF.

This clonotype was seen ten or more times. The chain couples TRBV20-1 to TRBJ2-3; 16 bases are a match to TRBD2. This CDR3 has 15 residues. In germline, CDR1 is DFQATT, CDR2 SNEGSKA (reference sequence). The CDR3 region is CAGTSGGAGTDTQYF. The CDR3 DNA follows: TGCGCCGGGACTAGCGGGGGGGCTGGCACAGATACGCAGTATTTT.

This clonotype was detected a few times. This clone may be a read error of a much larger clone one base away. This rearrangement joins TRBV5-1 to TRBJ1-1; TRBD1 is a possible D gene (5 bases). CDR1 SGHRS and CDR2 YFSETQ come from the germline V gene. The length of the CDR3 is 12 residues. This chain's CDR3 is CDSSLELGVAFF. The CDR3, as DNA: TGCGACAGCAGCTTGGAACTGGGGGTAGCTTTCTTT.

This clonotype was recorded at least ten times. The chain joins TRBV5-1 to TRBJ2-3; no clear D. Per the germline V gene, CDR1 is SGHRS and CDR2 is YFSETQ. Trimming took off 0 bases at V and 6 bases at J, with 14 bases between the two ends. The CDR3 has 15 amino acids. In nucleotides, the CDR3 is TGCGCCAGCAGCTTGGGGGTAACTTCCACGGATACGCAGTATTTT. It codes for CASSLGVTSTDTQYF.

This clonotype was seen at least ten times. The gene calls are TRBV7-9 and TRBJ2-3, with 8 bases lining up with TRBD2. Losses at the gene ends were 4 bases for V and 0 bases for J; bases not matched to a gene: 6. The CDR3 is made up of 16 amino acids. Germline V CDR1 and CDR2: SEHNR, FQNEAQ (reference sequence). The CDR3 is CASSSVAGSSTDTQYF. The DNA of the CDR3 is TGTGCCAGCAGCTCCGTAGCGGGATCTAGCACAGATACGCAGTATTTT.

Ten or more counts support this clonotype. The V and J genes are TRBV7-3 and TRBJ2-5, with 10 bases fitting TRBD2. This CDR3 is built from 14 residues. Germline CDR1 reads SGHTA; CDR2 reads FQGTGA. Trimming took 3 bases from V and 4 from J; bases not matched to a gene: 2. Written as DNA, the CDR3 is TGTGCCAGCAGCTTTAGCGGGGGGCGAGAGACCCAGTACTTC. It codes for CASSFSGGRETQYF.